The 13 T cell receptor beta chains presented below share a single source sample, sequenced in a study of T cell responses to AZD1222 COVID-19 vaccine. Here immunoSEQ multiplex PCR was the method, and the copy in TCRdb shows in-frame clones only, minus some. This sample carries about 53,000 clones, approximately 90% of them seen once, and the ten largest clones take 2% to 3%. The sequences come from peripheral blood, collected 28 days after the second AZD1222 dose. The receptors shown here come from an adult who received the AZD1222 COVID-19 vaccine.

The J gene is TRBJ1-1, the V gene TRBV6-5, with TRBD1 matching over 7 bases. CDR1 MNHEY and CDR2 SVGAGI come from the germline V gene. Trimming removed 1 base from V and 1 base from J; junction bases left unmatched: 6. The CDR3 length is 16 residues. The CDR3 DNA sequence: TGTGCCAGCAGTTACTTCTACAGGGGAGGGAACACTGAAGCTTTCTTT. It is translated as CASSYFYRGGNTEAFF.

The V call is TRBV14, the J call TRBJ2-3; 9 nucleotides align to TRBD2. Germline-derived CDR1 and CDR2 are SGHDN and FVKESK. The CDR3 sequence is 16 residues long. V lost 2 bases, J lost 2 bases, and 5 bases stayed unmatched. This chain's CDR3 is CASSQTTSGYTDTQYF. The CDR3 DNA sequence: TGTGCCAGCAGCCAAACCACTAGCGGGTACACAGATACGCAGTATTTT.

The rearrangement joins TRBV11-3 to TRBJ2-2; D not resolved. The germline V and J ends were trimmed by 0 bases and 7 bases, with 9 bases remaining between them. The CDR3 length is 14 residues. Germline V lookup: CDR1 SGHNT, CDR2 YENEEA. CDR3 nucleotides: TGTGCCAGCAGCTTAGATCCCTCATTCGGGGAGCTGTTTTTT. Protein product: CASSLDPSFGELFF.

Only a few counts were recorded for this clone. This rearrangement joins TRBV5-4 to TRBJ2-3; no definite D call. The germline gives CDR1 SGHNT, CDR2 YYREEE (reference sequence). Trimming took 3 bases from V and 4 from J, leaving 15 bases between them. The CDR3 covers 15 residues. CDR3 nucleotides: TGTGCCAGCAGCTCCCTGGCGGAGCGCGCAGATACGCAGTATTTT. Residues: CASSSLAERADTQYF.

This clone has only one observation. CDR3 amino acids: CASTRTGVGNEKLFF. The CDR3 region has the DNA TGTGCCAGCACCCGAACAGGGGTCGGTAATGAAAAACTGTTTTTT. The rearrangement links TRBV6-5 to TRBJ1-4, with 7 bases fitting TRBD1. The V gene's germline CDR1 is MNHEY and CDR2 SVGAGI. This CDR3 is 15 amino acids long. Trimming cost V 7 bases and J 4 bases; bases outside gene matches: 9.

The chain combines TRBV5-1 with TRBJ2-3; 7 bases line up with TRBD2. Trimming at V came to 0 bases and at J to 6 bases, leaving 10 bases not matched to a gene. The CDR3 has 16 residues. The germline gives CDR1 SGHRS, CDR2 YFSETQ. In DNA, the CDR3 is TGCGCCAGCAGCTTGGTCCGGGCGGGAGCGGCGGATACGCAGTATTTT. Translation: CASSLVRAGAADTQYF.

The rearrangement uses TRBV27 and TRBJ1-2, with a possible D match to TRBD1 (6 bases). The CDR3 length is 13 residues. Trimming removed 6 bases at V and 8 bases at J, with 16 bases between. The germline CDR1 and CDR2 sequences are MNHEY and SMNVEV (reference sequence). The CDR3 loop is CASSRREGGGYTF. CDR3 sequence (DNA): TGTGCCAGCAGCCGCCGGGAGGGGGGAGGCTACACCTTC.

The chain joins TRBV27 to TRBJ2-5; D uncertain. Trimming pared 2 bases from V and 5 bases from J, leaving 6 bases between. Germline CDR1 reads MNHEY; CDR2 reads SMNVEV (reference sequence). This CDR3 contains 12 residues. CDR3 coding DNA: TGTGCCAGCAGTTTACAATCCGAGACCCAGTACTTC. Translating it yields CASSLQSETQYF.

The V call is TRBV7-2, the J call TRBJ2-1, with D perhaps matching TRBD2 (6 bases). V lost 4 bases and J lost 9, with 13 bases in between. Germline V CDR1 and CDR2: SGHTA, FQGNSA. The CDR3 is 13 residues long. The CDR3: CASSSPTRSEQFF. The CDR3 DNA follows: TGTGCCAGCAGCTCGCCGACTAGAAGTGAGCAGTTCTTC.

The chain carries TRBV2 and TRBJ1-3, with 8 positions matching TRBD1. Trimming at V came to 4 bases and at J to 4 bases, leaving 21 bases not matched to a gene. This CDR3 contains 20 residues. Germline CDR1 reads SNHLY; CDR2 reads FYNNEI. The chain's CDR3 is CASSGRPRGRGSPSGNTIYF. The CDR3 DNA sequence: TGTGCCAGCAGTGGGAGGCCCAGGGGGCGCGGGTCCCCCTCAGGAAACACCATATATTTT.

The chain joins TRBV6-5 to TRBJ1-5; D ambiguous. The CDR3 runs to 13 residues. Germline loops: CDR1 MNHEY, CDR2 SVGAGI. Deletions cut 6 bases from V and 4 bases from J, with 10 bases between. The CDR3 region is CASRGFENQPQHF. The CDR3, as DNA: TGTGCCAGCAGGGGATTCGAAAATCAGCCCCAGCATTTT.

V and J are TRBV28 and TRBJ2-7, with TRBD2 matching 8 bases. The CDR3 spans 13 residues. Trimming at V came to 6 bases and at J to 12 bases, leaving 13 bases not matched to a gene. The germline V gene has CDR1 MDHEN and CDR2 SYDVKM. CDR3 region: CASRYSGTPDPYF. The CDR3 DNA follows: TGTGCCAGCAGATATAGCGGGACGCCCGACCCGTACTTC.

The chain joins TRBV6-5 to TRBJ1-5, with unresolved D. Looked up from germline, CDR1 is MNHEY and CDR2 is SVGAGI. The CDR3 spans 14 residues. V gave up 4 bases and J gave up 7 bases, with 14 bases separating them. CDR3 nucleotides: TGTGCCAGCAGTTCCGGAGCATCACGGCAGCCCCAGCATTTT. The encoded protein is CASSSGASRQPQHF.